Detailed here is one T cell receptor (beta chain). Its antigen remains unknown. This record comes from a study of shared clonotypes between healthy human individuals. Across the whole study: CD8 memory received one plate per donor, CD8 naive two, CD4 memory three and CD4 naive three. Study-wide results and limits: Clonotype sharing among donors was thought likely to change with sequencing depth. The small donor group covered limited genetic and exposure diversity. Among several donors, roughly 5.5% of naive CD4 clonotypes were found in common.

The germline V gene has CDR1 SGHVS and CDR2 FNYEAQ. The CDR3 extends over 17 amino acids. Unmatched junction bases numbered 10, after V lost 2 bases and J lost 4 bases. In the naive CD8 group, cells lacked CD45RO and were positively selected for CCR7, so terminally differentiated effector memory CD45RA+ cells were left out. The data were produced by immunoSEQ multiplex PCR, yet TCRdb's version contains in-frame clones alone and is incomplete. Here the sample spans about 2.1 million clones, about 92% being singletons. This sequence originates from a man younger than 35 in good health. Some clones in this sample may be carry-over from other donors' samples. The chain is built from TRBV7-6 and TRBJ2-5, with 10 bases that match TRBD2. Sequenced sample: naive CD8+ T cells from PBMCs. The CDR3 spells CASSLTPAGGEGETQYF. CDR3 bases: TGTGCCAGCAGCTTAACTCCAGCGGGAGGGGAAGGAGAGACCCAGTACTTC. The full variable domain, rest sourced from reference TRBV7-6 and TRBJ2-5, is GAGVSQSPRYKVTKRGQDVALRCDPISGHVSLYWYRQALGQGPEFLTYFNYEAQQDKSGLPNDRFSAERPEGSISTLTIQRTEQRDSAMYRCASSLTPAGGEGETQYFGPGTRLLVL.